The 22 T cell receptor beta chains below were found in one sample sequenced in a study of blood T cells in healthy people across ages. The second PCR ran about 6 to 11 cycles with a sample-barcoded 5' primer and J-beta primers. A single record per CDR3 protein comes from TCRdb applying MiXCR to the 5' RACE reads. The table includes around 1,500,000 distinct CDR3 sequences, 28% detected once. What was sequenced was blood. The receptors were gathered from a woman in her thirties in good health.

This clonotype showed up just a few times. V and J are TRBV29-1 and TRBJ2-3; 8 bases agree with TRBD2. The germline V gene has CDR1 SQVTM and CDR2 ANQGSEA. This CDR3 has 16 residues. Germline trimming cut 4 bases from V and 3 bases from J; bases unmatched to any gene: 12. The CDR3: CSVVDGRGGPTDTQYF. CDR3 sequence (DNA): TGCAGCGTTGTGGACGGACGGGGGGGCCCAACAGATACGCAGTATTTT.

This clonotype was observed at least ten times. The rearrangement joins TRBV29-1 to TRBJ2-1; 10 bases fit TRBD1. CDR1 and CDR2 (germline): SQVTM, ANQGSEA. This CDR3 region has 12 residues. V lost 4 bases, J lost 12 bases, and 6 bases stayed unmatched. For the CDR3, the DNA is TGCAGCGTTGGGGACAGGGGAGCTCGGCAGTTCTTC. This codes for CSVGDRGARQFF.

This clonotype was seen a handful of times. The chain uses TRBV10-3 and TRBJ2-1; TRBD2 aligns across 9 bases. There are 15 residues in the CDR3. Germline CDR1 is ENHRY and CDR2 is SYGVKD. With 4 bases clipped from V and 5 bases from J, the junction kept 6 bases outside the gene matches. DNA for the CDR3: TGTGCCATCAGTGGAAATAGCGGGAGTAACAATGAGCAGTTCTTC. This encodes CAISGNSGSNNEQFF.

There are many counts of this clonotype. The chain is built from TRBV7-2 and TRBJ2-7, with D perhaps matching TRBD1 (6 bases). The CDR3 covers 16 residues. V was clipped by 1 base and J by 1 base, with 14 bases between them. Germline assignment: CDR1 SGHTA and CDR2 FQGNSA. The CDR3 spells CASSLVKGQRSYEQYF. CDR3 coding DNA: TGTGCCAGCAGCTTAGTTAAAGGACAGCGGTCCTACGAGCAGTACTTC.

This clonotype was counted a few times. This chain connects TRBV6-4 to TRBJ2-3; 7 nucleotides align to TRBD2. The J segment lost 5 bases and the V segment lost 4 bases, leaving 15 bases of the junction unmatched. Per germline, CDR1 MRHNA and CDR2 SNTAGT. The CDR3 runs to 17 residues. This chain's CDR3 is CASSGLPSGPDLDTQYF. For the CDR3, the DNA is TGTGCCAGCAGTGGACTTCCTAGCGGCCCCGATTTAGATACGCAGTATTTT.

In its sample, this clonotype was seen many times. The J gene is TRBJ2-4, the V gene TRBV9; no clear D gene. The CDR3 covers 14 residues. Germline values: CDR1 SGDLS, CDR2 YYNGEE. Trimming stripped 0 bases from V and 0 bases from J, with 4 bases between. The CDR3 protein is CASSVGIAKNIQYF. CDR3 nucleotides: TGTGCCAGCAGCGTAGGAATAGCCAAAAACATTCAGTACTTC. Full variable domain (missing parts from reference TRBV9 and TRBJ2-4): DSGVTQTPKHLITATGQRVTLRCSPRSGDLSVYWYQQSLDQGLQFLIQYYNGEERAKGNILERFSAQQFPDLHSELNLSSLELGDSALYFCASSVGIAKNIQYFGAGTRLSVL.

This sequence joins TRBV5-1 and TRBJ2-3; TRBD1 might be the D (7 bases). V shed 4 bases and J shed 4 bases, with 16 bases lying between them. The CDR3 consists of 15 residues. Per germline, CDR1 SGHRS and CDR2 YFSETQ. The CDR3 DNA is TGCGCCAGCAGCCAGGGGGGCGACGTCCCAGATACGCAGTATTTT. It encodes CASSQGGDVPDTQYF.

The gene calls are TRBV10-3 and TRBJ1-5; no definite D call. V dropped 4 bases and J dropped 6 bases, with 1 base sitting between them. CDR3 size: 10 residues. Germline lookup yields CDR1 ENHRY and CDR2 SYGVKD. CDR3 nucleotide sequence: TGTGCCATCAGTGTTCAGCCCCAGCATTTT. Translated, it gives CAISVQPQHF.

J is TRBJ2-1 and V is TRBV3-1; D is ambiguous. The CDR3 sequence is 15 residues long. V was cut by 1 base and J by 7 bases, with 14 bases left in between. The germline gives CDR1 LGHDT, CDR2 YNNKEL (reference sequence). The chain's CDR3 is CASSQVGPTRNEQFF. CDR3 nucleotide sequence: TGTGCCAGCAGCCAAGTTGGCCCCACGCGGAATGAGCAGTTCTTC.

The rearrangement joins TRBV5-1 to TRBJ2-3; D is unclear. Looked up from germline, CDR1 is SGHRS and CDR2 is YFSETQ. V lost 2 bases to trimming and J lost 3 bases, with 13 bases between them. The CDR3 runs to 15 residues. CDR3 sequence (DNA): TGCGCCAGCAGCTTCCCCACCCAGGCAACAGATACGCAGTATTTT. Translated, it gives CASSFPTQATDTQYF.

Many counts were recorded for this clonotype. The chain recombines TRBV15 with TRBJ2-1; D gene ambiguous. This CDR3 comprises 14 residues. CDR1 LNHNV and CDR2 YYDKDF come from the germline V gene (reference sequence). Trimming removed 3 bases at V and 0 bases at J, with 6 bases between. Here the CDR3 reads CATSSSSSYNEQFF. The DNA of the CDR3 is TGTGCCACCAGCAGCTCGAGCTCCTACAATGAGCAGTTCTTC. Together with reference TRBV15 and TRBJ2-1, the CDR3 gives the full variable domain: DAMVIQNPRYQVTQFGKPVTLSCSQTLNHNVMYWYQQKSSQAPKLLFHYYDKDFNNEADTPDNFQSRRPNTSFCFLDIRSPGLGDTAMYLCATSSSSSYNEQFFGPGTRLTVL.

This chain connects TRBV30 to TRBJ2-3; 7 bases align to TRBD1. Germline CDR1 and CDR2: GTSNPN and SVGIG (reference sequence). The J segment lost 10 bases and the V segment lost 3 bases, leaving 1 base of the junction unmatched. The length of the CDR3 is 10 residues. This CDR3 is CAWSDRAQYF. The CDR3 nucleotides read TGTGCCTGGAGCGACAGGGCGCAGTATTTT.

The chain recombines TRBV3-1 with TRBJ2-3; D unresolved. Trimming shortened V by 4 bases and J by 1 base, and 15 bases separated the two germline ends. This CDR3 region has 16 residues. The germline gives CDR1 LGHDT, CDR2 YNNKEL (reference sequence). The CDR3 loop is CASSPTWGVGTDTQYF. Written as DNA, the CDR3 is TGTGCCAGCAGCCCGACCTGGGGTGTCGGCACAGATACGCAGTATTTT.

The chain is built from TRBV5-1 and TRBJ2-3, with D perhaps matching TRBD1 or TRBD2 (8 bases each). The CDR3 consists of 17 residues. The germline V and J ends were trimmed by 4 bases and 1 base, with 19 bases remaining between them. Germline V gives CDR1 SGHRS, CDR2 YFSETQ. CDR3 residues: CASSRGGDRLRTDTQYF. The CDR3 DNA reads as TGCGCCAGCAGCCGGGGGGGGGACAGGCTACGCACAGATACGCAGTATTTT.

The sample holds a few counts of this clonotype. The chain joins TRBV6-6 to TRBJ2-4; TRBD1 agrees at 8 bases. V gave up 0 bases and J gave up 15 bases; unmatched junction bases: 13. This CDR3 is built from 15 residues. Germline V CDR1 and CDR2: MNHNY, SVGAGI (reference sequence). The CDR3 loop is CASSYSGQGEETLYF. In DNA form, the CDR3 reads TGTGCCAGCAGTTACTCAGGACAGGGCGAAGAGACCCTGTACTTC.

This clonotype was counted between two and nine times. V and J are TRBV28 and TRBJ2-3; D may be TRBD1 or TRBD2 (5 bases each). Per germline, CDR1 MDHEN and CDR2 SYDVKM. V was clipped by 5 bases and J by 2 bases, with 17 bases between them. The CDR3 sequence is 16 residues long. As DNA, the CDR3 is TGTGCCAGCAGTCCCCATCCCTGGGACCTCACAGATACGCAGTATTTT. Translated: CASSPHPWDLTDTQYF.

The table lists this clonotype with many counts. This chain uses TRBV3-1 with TRBJ2-7, with 7 bases matching TRBD2. With 3 bases clipped from V and 5 bases from J, the junction kept 1 base outside the gene matches. CDR3 length: 12 residues. Germline values: CDR1 LGHDT, CDR2 YNNKEL (reference sequence). The chain's CDR3 is CASSHGGNEQYF. The CDR3 DNA reads TGTGCCAGCAGCCACGGGGGGAACGAGCAGTACTTC.

This clonotype has a handful of counts. This rearrangement joins TRBV6-2 or TRBV6-3 to TRBJ1-5; TRBD1 might be the D (5 bases). This CDR3 contains 13 residues. Germline values: CDR1 MNHEY, CDR2 SVGEGT. Trimming took off 10 bases at V and 7 bases at J, with 17 bases between the two ends. CDR3 residues: CATGHGWRQPQHF. In DNA form, the CDR3 reads TGTGCCACCGGACACGGATGGCGACAGCCCCAGCATTTT.

The chain carries TRBV7-8 and TRBJ2-3; D call uncertain. The CDR3 spans 14 residues. Germline loops: CDR1 SGHVS, CDR2 FQNEAQ. V was shortened by 5 bases and J by 2 bases, with 11 bases between the two germline ends. The DNA of the CDR3 is TGTGCCAGCAGCACGGACGCCGTCACAGATACGCAGTATTTT. Translation gives CASSTDAVTDTQYF.

V and J are TRBV28 and TRBJ2-3; no reliable D call. Trimming removed 6 bases from V and 8 bases from J, with 27 bases in between. In germline, CDR1 is MDHEN, CDR2 SYDVKM. The CDR3 covers 17 residues. CDR3 in amino acids: CASSRDGLSKVRGTQYF. The CDR3 nucleotides are TGTGCCAGCAGCCGAGACGGGTTATCGAAGGTACGTGGTACGCAGTATTTT.

This clonotype was seen many times. CDR3 DNA: TGCAGCGCCGGACAGGGTCTCGCCAAAAACATTCAGTACTTC. As protein: CSAGQGLAKNIQYF. J is TRBJ2-4 and V is TRBV29-1; 8 nucleotides match TRBD1. This CDR3 has 14 residues. The V segment lost 7 bases and the J segment 1 base; nucleotides outside the gene matches: 6. CDR1 is SQVTM and CDR2 is ANQGSEA in the germline V gene.

The table lists this clonotype with many counts. The genes are TRBV11-2 and TRBJ2-5, with a tentative D call TRBD2 (5 bases). The V gene lost 8 bases and the J gene lost 5 bases, with 12 bases spanning the gap. The germline V gene encodes CDR1 SGHAT and CDR2 FQNNGV. CDR3 length: 12 amino acids. The CDR3 nucleotides read TGTGCCAGCTTCACGAGCGGTGAGACCCAGTACTTC. Residues: CASFTSGETQYF. Full variable domain (missing parts from reference TRBV11-2 and TRBJ2-5): EAGVAQSPRYKIIEKRQSVAFWCNPISGHATLYWYQQILGQGPKLLIQFQNNGVVDDSQLPKDRFSAERLKGVDSTLKIQPAKLEDSAVYLCASFTSGETQYFGPGTRLLVL.